One TCR beta chain is described in this entry. Antigen unknown. The data originate from a study of response to subunit inactivated influenza vaccine. Points from the study as a whole: The authors proposed limited new T cell recruitment per seasonal influenza vaccination.

This CDR3 has 19 residues. In germline, CDR1 is SGHAT, CDR2 FQNNGV. J was trimmed by 3 bases and V by 5 bases; bases with no gene match: 15. TCRdb recomputed calls from the RT-PCR reads with MiXCR, one row per CDR3 protein. This table holds more than 150,000 distinct CDR3 sequences, roughly a tenth found once. The TCR sequence derives from a man aged 50 to 69 who received an inactivated influenza vaccine. The source material was CD8+ T cells sorted from PBMCs, sampled approximately 25 months after vaccination. The chain joins TRBV11-2 to TRBJ2-1; TRBD2 aligns across 11 bases. CDR3 loop: CASSRGRLAGGRGYNEQFF. The CDR3 coding sequence is TGTGCCAGCAGCAGAGGGAGGCTAGCGGGGGGCCGGGGCTACAATGAGCAGTTCTTC.